These T cell receptor beta chains were read from a single sample in a study of blood T cells in healthy people across ages. TCRdb ran MiXCR on the 5' RACE reads and lists one entry per CDR3 protein. This table holds more than 750,000 distinct CDR3 sequences, around 29% found once. These same records also appear under a second study, on T cells of mothers and their children.

The sample taken for sequencing was blood. Every receptor here comes from a woman aged 40 to 50 in good health. Both conserved end residues are part of each CDR3. A D gene is named only where the DNA matches it firmly. Rows give clone size only sometimes, using once, few, many, or a class for an expanded clone.

j_call v_call d_call clone_size cdr3_nt cdr3_aa
TRBJ1-2 TRBV9 TRBD1 - TGTGCCAGCAGCGAGACGACAGGGGGATATGGCTACACCTTC CASSETTGGYGYTF
TRBJ1-1 TRBV6-5 TRBD1 - TGTGCCAGCACAATTAGGGGGCGCCCGGCTTTCTTT CASTIRGRPAFF
TRBJ2-3 TRBV7-7 - - TGTGCTAGCAGCTTAGGGTACGGAGAGGCGGATACGCAGTATTTT CASSLGYGEADTQYF
TRBJ2-1 TRBV7-3 - many TGTGCCAGCAGCCCCCCAGGGGCCCGCAATGAGCAGTTCTTC CASSPPGARNEQFF
TRBJ2-6 TRBV14 - many TGTGCCAGCAGCCCGCTCGGCGGGGCCAACGTCCTGACTTTC CASSPLGGANVLTF
TRBJ2-7 TRBV29-1 - few TGCAGCGTTGAGAACAGGGTTTACGAGCAGTACTTC CSVENRVYEQYF
TRBJ2-5 TRBV11-2 TRBD2 - TGTGCCAGCAGCCGGACTAGCGGGGCCCCGGGGAAGACCCAGTACTTC CASSRTSGAPGKTQYF
TRBJ1-1 TRBV11-2 - few TGTGCCAGCAGGGCCCCTTGGAGAGGCAGGACGAACACTGAAGCTTTCTTT CASRAPWRGRTNTEAFF
TRBJ2-5 TRBV11-2 TRBD2 few TGTGCCAGCAGCTTAAGGCGACTAGCGGGGACCCGGGAGACCCAGTACTTC CASSLRRLAGTRETQYF
TRBJ2-7 TRBV6-6 - - TGTGCCAGCAGTGTCATCGGGACACGCGCCGACAATGAGCAGTACTTC CASSVIGTRADNEQYF
TRBJ2-5 TRBV12-3/TRBV12-4 - few TGTGCCAGCAGGGAATTGACGGCCCAAGAGACCCAGTACTTC CASRELTAQETQYF
TRBJ1-5 TRBV20-1 TRBD1 - TGCAGTGCTAGGAGGACAGGGGGCTTTTTAGGGAATCAGCTCCAGCATTTT CSARRTGGFLGNQLQHF
TRBJ2-1 TRBV5-1 TRBD2 few TGCGCCAGCAGCTTGTCCGCGCGGGGGTCTCACAATGAGCAGTTCTTC CASSLSARGSHNEQFF
TRBJ2-7 TRBV7-8 - - TGTGCCAGCAGCTTATGGGGTCCGGGACCCGGGAACCGGGAGCAGTACTTC CASSLWGPGPGNREQYF
TRBJ2-1 TRBV5-1 TRBD2 - TGCGCCAGCAGCTTGTTAGCGGGGGAGCTCAATGAGCAGTTCTTC CASSLLAGELNEQFF
TRBJ2-2 TRBV28 - - TGTGCCAGCAGTTCTCCCCGCCGGAAGAACACCGGGGAGCTGTTTTTT CASSSPRRKNTGELFF
TRBJ2-4 TRBV13 - - TGTGCCAGCAGCTTAACCGCCGGGACCAGCTACAATGAGCAGTACTTC CASSLTAGTSYNEQYF
TRBJ2-1 TRBV29-1 TRBD1 - TGCAGCGTCGACCCGGGACAGGTCTCCTACAATGAGCAGTTCTTC CSVDPGQVSYNEQFF
TRBJ2-1 TRBV7-2 - few TGTGCCAGCAGCTTAGATCAGGGTTCCTACAATGAGCAGTTCTTC CASSLDQGSYNEQFF
TRBJ2-3 TRBV20-1 - many TGCAGTGCTAGGGGGACCAAGAGCACAGATACGCAGTATTTT CSARGTKSTDTQYF
TRBJ1-2 TRBV5-1 TRBD1 - TGCGCCAGCAGCGGATGGGACAGCGCTAGCGGCTACACCTTC CASSGWDSASGYTF
TRBJ2-3 TRBV27 - - TGTGCCAGCAGTTTATCCCCCTATTTGGTTGCCACAGATACGCAGTATTTT CASSLSPYLVATDTQYF
TRBJ1-4 TRBV7-2 TRBD1 few TGTGCCAGCAGCCCGGGGACAGGGCAAGAAAAACTGTTTTTT CASSPGTGQEKLFF
TRBJ1-1 TRBV7-9 - - TGTGCCAGCAGCTTAGCCGGGGTAAGGGCTGAAGCTTTCTTT CASSLAGVRAEAFF
TRBJ2-1 TRBV5-1 TRBD1 few TGCGCCAGCAACTTGGGACAGTACAATGAGCAGTTCTTC CASNLGQYNEQFF
TRBJ2-7 TRBV4-3 TRBD1 many TGCGCCAGCAGCCAAGATCCAGGGGGCGAGCAGTACTTC CASSQDPGGEQYF
TRBJ1-4 TRBV12-3/TRBV12-4 - - TGTGCCAGCAGTCCCCGGTATGAAAAACTGTTTTTT CASSPRYEKLFF
TRBJ1-5 TRBV6-6 - few TGTGCCAGCAGTTACAGGGTTATCAATAGCAATCAGCCCCAGCATTTT CASSYRVINSNQPQHF
TRBJ1-5 TRBV4-2 TRBD1 - TGTGCCAGCAGGAGAACTTTAACCGGGACAGGGAATGATCAGCCCCAGCATTTT CASRRTLTGTGNDQPQHF
TRBJ2-5 TRBV6-6 TRBD1 - TGTGCCAGCCAGGCCGACAGGGGGGGAGAGACCCAGTACTTC CASQADRGGETQYF
TRBJ2-7 TRBV2 TRBD1 many TGTGCCAGCAGTGAAAAATTGGGGACAGGGGACTACGAGCAGTACTTC CASSEKLGTGDYEQYF
TRBJ2-1 TRBV7-8 TRBD1 many TGTGCCAGCAGCTTACGGACAGGCTATAAGGACAATGAGCAGTTCTTC CASSLRTGYKDNEQFF